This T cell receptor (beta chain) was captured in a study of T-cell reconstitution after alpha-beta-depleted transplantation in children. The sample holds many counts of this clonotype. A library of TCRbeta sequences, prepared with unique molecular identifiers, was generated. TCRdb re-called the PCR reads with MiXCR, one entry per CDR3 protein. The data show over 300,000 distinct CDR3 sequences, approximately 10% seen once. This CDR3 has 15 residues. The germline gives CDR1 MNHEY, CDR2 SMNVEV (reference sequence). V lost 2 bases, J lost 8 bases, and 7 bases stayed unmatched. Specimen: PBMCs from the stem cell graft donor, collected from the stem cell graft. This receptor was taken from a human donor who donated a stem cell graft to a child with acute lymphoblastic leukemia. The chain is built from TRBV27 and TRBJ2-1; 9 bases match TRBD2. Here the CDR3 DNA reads TGTGCCAGCAGTTTAGTAGTAGCGGGAGTATATGAGCAGTTCTTC. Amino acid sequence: CASSLVVAGVYEQFF.